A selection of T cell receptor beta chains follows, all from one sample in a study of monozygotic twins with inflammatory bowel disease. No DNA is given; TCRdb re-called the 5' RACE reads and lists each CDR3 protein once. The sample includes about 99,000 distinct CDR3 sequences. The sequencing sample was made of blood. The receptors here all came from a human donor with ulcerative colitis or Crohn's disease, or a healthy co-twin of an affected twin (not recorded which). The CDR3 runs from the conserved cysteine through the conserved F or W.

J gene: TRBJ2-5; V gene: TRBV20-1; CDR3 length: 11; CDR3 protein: CSAHLLETQYF
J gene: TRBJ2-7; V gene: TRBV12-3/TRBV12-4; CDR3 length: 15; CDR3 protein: CASSSRGWDTSEQYF
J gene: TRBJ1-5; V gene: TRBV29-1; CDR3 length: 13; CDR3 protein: CSVQSHSNQPQHF
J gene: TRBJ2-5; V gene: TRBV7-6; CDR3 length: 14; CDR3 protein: CASSLAGGIRTQYF
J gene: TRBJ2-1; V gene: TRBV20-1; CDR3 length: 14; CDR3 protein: CSADPASGYNEQFF
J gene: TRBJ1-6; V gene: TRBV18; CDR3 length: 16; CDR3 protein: CASSRQSGRKNSPLHF
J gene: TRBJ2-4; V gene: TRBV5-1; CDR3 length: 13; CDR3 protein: CASHRTGQNIQYF
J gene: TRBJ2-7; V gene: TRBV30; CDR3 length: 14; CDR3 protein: CACERRGSSYEQYF
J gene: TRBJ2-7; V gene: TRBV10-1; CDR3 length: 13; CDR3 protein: CASSEGQVYEQYF
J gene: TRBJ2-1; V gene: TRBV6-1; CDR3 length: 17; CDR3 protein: CASSPSLRGSTYNEQFF
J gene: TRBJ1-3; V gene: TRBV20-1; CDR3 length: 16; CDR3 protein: CSARAAVMSSGNTIYF
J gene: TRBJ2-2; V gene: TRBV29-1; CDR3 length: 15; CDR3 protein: CSVAGGRANTGELFF
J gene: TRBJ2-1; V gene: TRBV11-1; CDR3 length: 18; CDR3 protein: CASSPGGGRAGTYNEQFF
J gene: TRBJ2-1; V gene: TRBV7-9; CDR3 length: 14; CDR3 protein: CASSRTGNYNEQFF